This entry describes one T cell receptor (beta chain). V dropped 5 bases and J dropped 5; count of bases not matched to a gene: 3. This CDR3 is built from 13 residues. Germline loops: CDR1 PRHDT, CDR2 FYEKMQ (reference sequence). This record comes from a study of blood T cell repertoires in COVID-19. As for the study in general: COVID-19 samples from acute and convalescent phases originated in the United States, Italy and Spain. T cells, B-cell-depleted T cells, or PBMCs provided the cDNA or gDNA that served as material.

Per the authors' pipeline: Amplification of reference gene primers was used by the study to estimate nucleated cell counts. Sequencing was performed with immunoSEQ multiplex PCR; in TCRdb, only in-frame clones are kept and a portion is missing. V and J calls and clone size are those listed in that table; D and trimming were worked out from the DNA. This table has some 150,000 clones, about 88% appearing once. The chain links TRBV13 to TRBJ2-7; 10 positions agree with TRBD1. Sequenced sample: peripheral blood. This sequence originates from a man between 40 and 49 years old with acute or convalescent COVID-19. CDR3 sequence reads: CASSPDRGNEQYF. The CDR3 coding sequence is TGTGCCAGCAGCCCGGACAGGGGGAACGAGCAGTACTTC.